This record covers a single T cell receptor (beta chain). The sample is drawn from a study of response to subunit inactivated influenza vaccine. This CDR3 contains 16 residues. V dropped 0 bases and J dropped 4 bases, with 16 bases sitting between them. CDR1 and CDR2 from the germline V gene are LGHNA and YSLEER. MiXCR was run by TCRdb on the RT-PCR reads, yielding one entry per CDR3 protein. This sample has 610,000 or so distinct CDR3 sequences, with 13% to 15% found just once. This chain connects TRBV4-3 to TRBJ2-7; D is perhaps TRBD1 or TRBD2 (5 bases each). The source is a man in his forties or fifties who received an inactivated influenza vaccine. Here the sequenced sample was PBMCs from blood, taken less than 13 days after vaccination. DNA for the CDR3: TGCGCCAGCAGCCAAGATCCCTCGGGGACCGGGTACGAGCAGTACTTC. Encoded protein: CASSQDPSGTGYEQYF.